This entry concerns a single TCR beta chain. Its antigen is undetermined. Both subsets, CD45RA+ naive and CD45RA-negative memory, were split from the CD4+ cells. From germline, CDR1 is SNHLY and CDR2 FYNNEI. This CDR3 comprises 16 residues. Trimming cost V 1 base and J 1 base, with 11 bases left between them. These data originate in a study of shared clonotypes between healthy human individuals. Study information: Per donor, three plates held CD4 naive cells, three held CD4 memory, two held CD8 naive and one held CD8 memory.

The study, taken as a whole, reports: Only blood was sampled; tissue repertoires likely differ.

Deep-level assay runs were performed. Assay: immunoSEQ multiplex PCR; the TCRdb copy retains only in-frame clones and omits some. This table has more than 2,000,000 clones, over 85% appearing once. Material: naive CD4+ T cells sorted from blood. Described subset: CD45RA+ positively selected. The sequence derives from a man in his late teens or twenties in good health. This chain uses TRBV2 with TRBJ2-1; D is unclear. CDR3: CASSEDTGRSYNEQFF. The DNA for the CDR3 is TGTGCCAGCAGTGAAGATACGGGTAGGTCCTACAATGAGCAGTTCTTC.